The TCR beta chain under discussion was sequenced for a study of T cells of healthy individuals. TCRdb called the 5' RACE reads again in MiXCR, with one record for every CDR3 protein. The sample includes around 79,000 distinct CDR3 sequences, around 5.1% of them seen just once. The CDR3 contains 15 residues. Germline V gene sequence: CDR1 SGHRS, CDR2 YFSETQ. V gave up 4 bases and J gave up 0 bases, with 13 bases separating them. This clonotype was seen repeatedly, ten times or more. This sequence originates from a female donor in good health. The rearrangement joins TRBV5-1 to TRBJ1-2; tentatively, D is TRBD1 (5 bases). The CDR3 region has the DNA TGCGCCAGCAGCGTGGACGGACAAGCTAACTATGGCTACACCTTC. This codes for CASSVDGQANYGYTF.